This entry is about one T cell receptor (beta chain). The data originate from a study of blood T cell repertoires in COVID-19. Overall study: Researchers got acute and convalescent COVID-19 samples from the United States, Italy and Spain.

This CDR3 has 16 amino acids. Unmatched junction bases numbered 10, after V lost 5 bases and J lost 6 bases. Germline V CDR1 and CDR2: LNHDA, SQIVND (reference sequence). Authors' data handling: Reference gene primer amplification gave nucleated cell count estimates. This table comes from immunoSEQ multiplex PCR, and its TCRdb copy is limited to in-frame clones, with some not included. That table supplies the V and J calls and clone size; D and trimming were determined from the DNA. The data contain about 190,000 clones, over 75% of them singletons. The sequence was obtained from a man aged 50-60 years who had recovered from COVID-19. Sequenced: peripheral blood. V usage is TRBV19 and J usage is TRBJ2-3; TRBD2 matches 11 bases. Here the CDR3 reads CASSWMLAGGSDTQYF. In DNA form, the CDR3 reads TGTGCCAGTAGTTGGATGTTAGCGGGAGGGTCGGATACGCAGTATTTT.